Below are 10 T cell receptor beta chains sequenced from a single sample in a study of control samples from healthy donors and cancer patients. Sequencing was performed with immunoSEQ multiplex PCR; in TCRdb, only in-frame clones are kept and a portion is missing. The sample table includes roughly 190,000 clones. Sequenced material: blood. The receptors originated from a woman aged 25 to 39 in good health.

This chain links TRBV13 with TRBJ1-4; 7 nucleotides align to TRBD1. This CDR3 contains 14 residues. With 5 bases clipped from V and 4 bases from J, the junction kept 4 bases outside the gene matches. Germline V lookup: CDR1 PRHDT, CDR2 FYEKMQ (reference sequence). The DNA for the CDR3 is TGTGCCAGCAGCGCAGGGGGAGGTAATGAAAAACTGTTTTTT. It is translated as CASSAGGGNEKLFF.

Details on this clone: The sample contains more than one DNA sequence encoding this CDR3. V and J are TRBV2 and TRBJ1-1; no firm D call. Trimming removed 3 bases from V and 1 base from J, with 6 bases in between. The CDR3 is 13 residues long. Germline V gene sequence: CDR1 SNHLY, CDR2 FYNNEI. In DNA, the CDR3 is TGTGCCAGCAGTGACTGGGGGAACACTGAAGCTTTCTTT. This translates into CASSDWGNTEAFF. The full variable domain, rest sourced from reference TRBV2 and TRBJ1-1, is EPEVTQTPSHQVTQMGQEVILRCVPISNHLYFYWYRQILGQKVEFLVSFYNNEISEKSEIFDDQFSVERPDGSNFTLKIRSTKLEDSAMYFCASSDWGNTEAFFGQGTRLTVV.

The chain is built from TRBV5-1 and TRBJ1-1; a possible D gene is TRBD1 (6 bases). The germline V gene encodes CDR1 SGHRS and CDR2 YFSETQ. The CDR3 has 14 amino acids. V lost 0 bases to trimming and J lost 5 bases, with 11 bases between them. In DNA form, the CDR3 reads TGCGCCAGCAGCTTGGCTGGGGGCAGAACTGAAGCTTTCTTT. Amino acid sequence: CASSLAGGRTEAFF.

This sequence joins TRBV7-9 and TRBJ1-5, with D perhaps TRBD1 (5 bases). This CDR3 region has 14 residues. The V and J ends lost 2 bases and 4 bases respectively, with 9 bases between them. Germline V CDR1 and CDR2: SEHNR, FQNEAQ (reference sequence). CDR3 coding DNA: TGTGCCAGCAGCTTACAGGGTGGTAATCAGCCCCAGCATTTT. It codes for CASSLQGGNQPQHF.

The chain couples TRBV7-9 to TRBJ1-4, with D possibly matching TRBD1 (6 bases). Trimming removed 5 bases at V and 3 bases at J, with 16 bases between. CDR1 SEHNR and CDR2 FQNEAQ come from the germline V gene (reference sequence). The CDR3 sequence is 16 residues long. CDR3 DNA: TGTGCCAGCAGCCCACCGGACAGACCGGCTAATGAAAAACTGTTTTTT. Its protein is CASSPPDRPANEKLFF.

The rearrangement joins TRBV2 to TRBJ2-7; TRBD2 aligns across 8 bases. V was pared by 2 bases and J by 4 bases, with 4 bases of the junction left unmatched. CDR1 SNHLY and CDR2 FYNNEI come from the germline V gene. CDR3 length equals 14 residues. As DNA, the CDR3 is TGTGCCAGCAGTGAATGGGGGACTAGTTACGAGCAGTACTTC. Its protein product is CASSEWGTSYEQYF.

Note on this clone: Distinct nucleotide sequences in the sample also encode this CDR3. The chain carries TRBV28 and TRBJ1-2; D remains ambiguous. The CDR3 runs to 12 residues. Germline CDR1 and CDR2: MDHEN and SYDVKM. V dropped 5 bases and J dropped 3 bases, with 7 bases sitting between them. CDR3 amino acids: CASSLGYYGYTF. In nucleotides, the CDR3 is TGTGCCAGCAGTCTGGGTTACTATGGCTACACCTTC.

The CDR3 region has the DNA TGCAGTGCTAGGGCTAACACTGAAGCTTTCTTT. It specifies CSARANTEAFF. The V gene is TRBV20-1, the J gene TRBJ1-1; no definite D call. This CDR3 comprises 11 residues. V was clipped by 3 bases and J by 2 bases, with 4 bases between them. Germline V gene data show CDR1 as DFQATT and CDR2 as SNEGSKA (reference sequence).

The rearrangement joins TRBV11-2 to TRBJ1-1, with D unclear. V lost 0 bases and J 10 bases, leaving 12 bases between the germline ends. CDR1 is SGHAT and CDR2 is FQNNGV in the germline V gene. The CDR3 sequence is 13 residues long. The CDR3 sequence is CASSLDQARGAFF. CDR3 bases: TGTGCCAGCAGCTTAGATCAAGCTCGGGGAGCTTTCTTT.

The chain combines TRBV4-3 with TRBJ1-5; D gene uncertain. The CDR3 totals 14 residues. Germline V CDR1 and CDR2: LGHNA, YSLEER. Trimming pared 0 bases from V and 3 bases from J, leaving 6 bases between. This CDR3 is CASSQDAFNQPQHF. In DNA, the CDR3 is TGCGCCAGCAGCCAAGACGCTTTCAATCAGCCCCAGCATTTT.